A single sample gave rise to the 12 T cell receptor beta chains below, sequenced in a study of tissue T cells after allogeneic stem cell transplantation. Libraries were prepared by immunoSEQ multiplex PCR; TCRdb keeps only in-frame clonotypes and omits some of them. The table has tens of thousands of clones, roughly 75% seen once. Sample: sorted cells pooled from one or two spleens. The receptors stem from a pool of C57BL/6 mice in good health.

As for this clone: Gene names and germline match the mouse. The missing CDR3 end, 1 residue past where the read stops, is filled in from the germline J gene. The chain employs TRBV31 and TRBJ2-7; 10 nucleotides line up with TRBD2. CDR3 length equals 14 residues. With 1 base clipped from V and 4 bases from J, the junction kept 4 bases outside the gene matches. The germline CDR1 and CDR2 sequences are GKSSPN and SITVG. CDR3 DNA (partial): TGTGCCTGGAGTCCACTGGGGGGGGGATATGAACAGTAC. Its protein product is CAWSPLGGGYEQY. The CDR3, in full, reads CAWSPLGGGYEQYF. Together with reference TRBV31 and TRBJ2-7, the CDR3 gives the full variable domain: AQTIHQWPVAEIKAVGSPLSLGCTIKGKSSPNLYWYWQATGGTLQQLFYSITVGQVESVVQLNLSASRPKDDQFILSTEKLLLSHSGFYLCAWSPLGGGYEQYFGPGTRLTVL.

As concerns this clone: Gene and germline names: mouse. Coverage ceases 1 residue before the CDR3 finishes, and the germline J gene fills in the end. The gene calls are TRBV2 and TRBJ1-4; maybe TRBD1 (5 bases). The CDR3 runs to 14 residues. The germline CDR1 and CDR2 sequences are LGHNA and YSYQKL. V was cut by 4 bases and J by 0 bases, with 6 bases left in between. Partial CDR3 DNA: TGTGCCAGCAGCCGACAGTTTTCCAACGAAAGATTATTT. Its protein is CASSRQFSNERLF. The whole CDR3 is CASSRQFSNERLFF.

As to this clone: Mouse gene names and germline throughout. The read ends 1 residue early relative to the CDR3; the germline J gene fills the gap. The J gene is TRBJ2-7, the V gene TRBV4; 12 bases match TRBD1. Germline CDR1 reads LGHDT; CDR2 reads YNNKQL (reference sequence). After removal of 4 bases from V and 7 bases from J, the junction contained 5 bases not matched to a gene. CDR3 size: 14 residues. The sequenced CDR3 bases are TGTGCCAGCAGCTCCCGGGACAGGGGGCGGGAACAGTAC. This gives the protein CASSSRDRGREQY. The CDR3 as a whole reads CASSSRDRGREQYF.

Details on this clone: Mouse gene names apply. The CDR3 is cut off 1 residue early in the read; its end comes from the germline J gene. This sequence joins TRBV20 and TRBJ1-6, with no clear D. TRBJ1-6 carries the ORF label, with uncertain function. Germline loops: CDR1 GFQATS, CDR2 STVNSAI. This CDR3 has 14 amino acids. Trimming shortened V by 3 bases and J by 4 bases, and 10 bases separated the two germline ends. The CDR3 bases that were read are TGTGGTGCTAGCCCGGACGGGTATAATTCGCCCCTCTAC. The encoded protein is CGASPDGYNSPLY. In full, the CDR3 is CGASPDGYNSPLYF.

This clone has more than one count but fewer than ten. Mouse gene names apply. Read sequence stops 1 residue before the CDR3 end, and the germline J gene provides the missing end. This sequence joins TRBV19 and TRBJ2-7; TRBD2 matches 8 bases. The CDR3 contains 14 residues. CDR1 is FNHDT, CDR2 SITEND, per germline (reference sequence). Trimming cost V 3 bases and J 0 bases; bases outside gene matches: 2. CDR3 DNA (partial): TGTGCCAGCAGTACTGGGGGGAGCTCCTATGAACAGTAC. Amino acid sequence: CASSTGGSSYEQY. The full-length CDR3 reads as CASSTGGSSYEQYF. Complete variable domain (other parts from reference TRBV19 and TRBJ2-7): GGIITQTPKFLIGQEGQKLTLKCQQNFNHDTMYWYRQDSGKGLRLIYYSITENDLQKGDLSEGYDASREKKSSFSLTVTSAQKNEMAVFLCASSTGGSSYEQYFGPGTRLTVL.

With regard to this clone: Gene names follow the mouse nomenclature. The CDR3 loop is CASSPGTGGLNQDTQYF. CDR3 DNA, as far as it was read: TGTGCCAGCAGTCCTGGGACAGGGGGCCTTAACCAAGACACCCAGTAC. The chain employs TRBV19 and TRBJ2-5, with 12 bases identical to TRBD1. Sequencing ends 1 residue short of the CDR3 end; the germline J gene provides the rest. The germline V gene has CDR1 FNHDT and CDR2 SITEND (reference sequence). The CDR3 extends over 17 amino acids. Trimming at V came to 4 bases and at J to 0 bases, leaving 6 bases not matched to a gene.

About this clone itself: Genes here carry mouse names. Incomplete CDR3 DNA: TGTGCCAGCGGTCGGGACTGGGGGGGCGCCGGGCAGCTCTAC. Its translation: CASGRDWGGAGQLY. From start to end, the CDR3 is CASGRDWGGAGQLYF. The chain employs TRBV13-2 and TRBJ2-2, with TRBD2 identical over 14 bases. The read terminates 1 residue ahead of where the CDR3 ends, so the germline J gene completes it. Germline lookup yields CDR1 NNHNN and CDR2 SYGAGS (reference sequence). The length of the CDR3 is 15 residues. J was trimmed by 6 bases and V by 4 bases; bases with no gene match: 2.

Note on this clone: Here the gene names and germline are mouse. The missing CDR3 end, 1 residue past where the read stops, is filled in from the germline J gene. The chain uses TRBV14 and TRBJ1-2; D is possibly TRBD1 (6 bases). The V end lost 3 bases, the J end lost 3 bases, and 12 bases lay between the germline ends. The germline V gene has CDR1 SGHDT and CDR2 FRDEAV. This CDR3 is built from 14 residues. The DNA read from the CDR3 is TGTGCCAGCAGTTACAGGGCGTGGGACTCCGACTACACC. This codes for CASSYRAWDSDYT. The full CDR3 protein reads CASSYRAWDSDYTF.

In regard to this clone: Germline and genes: mouse. The CDR3 is cut off 1 residue early in the read; its end comes from the germline J gene. The V and J genes are TRBV29 and TRBJ2-2; TRBD1 aligns across 11 bases. The V segment lost 7 bases and the J segment 4 bases; nucleotides outside the gene matches: 2. Germline V gives CDR1 MSHET, CDR2 SYDVDS. The CDR3 contains 14 residues. The CDR3: CASIGTGGTGQLYF. Partial CDR3 DNA: TGTGCTAGCATCGGGACAGGGGGCACCGGGCAGCTCTAC.

Points on this clone: The germline and genes are mouse ones. The CDR3 goes on 1 residue after the read ends, and that part is filled in from the germline J gene. This chain links TRBV24 with TRBJ1-1; D is unresolved. Germline-derived CDR1 and CDR2 are KGHTA and FRNEEI. This CDR3 comprises 13 residues. V gave up 1 base and J gave up 3 bases, with 6 bases separating them. CDR3 DNA, as far as it was read: TGTGCCAGCAGTCTGTCCGGGTACACAGAAGTCTTC. Translating gives CASSLSGYTEVF. In full, the CDR3 reads CASSLSGYTEVFF.

As to this clone: Genes here carry mouse names. The read terminates 1 residue ahead of where the CDR3 ends, so the germline J gene completes it. The chain joins TRBV31 to TRBJ2-4; D is unresolved. CDR3 length equals 14 residues. V was shortened by 0 bases and J by 0 bases, with 7 bases between the two germline ends. Germline V gene lookup returns CDR1 GKSSPN and CDR2 SITVG. CDR3 protein: CAWSLVSSQNTLYF. CDR3 DNA, as far as it was read: TGTGCCTGGAGTCTAGTCAGTAGTCAAAACACCTTGTAC.

With respect to this clone: Gene names refer to mouse genes. The missing CDR3 end, 1 residue past where the read stops, is filled in from the germline J gene. This chain connects TRBV13-3 to TRBJ2-7; TRBD1 agrees at 7 bases. Germline-derived CDR1 and CDR2 are NNHDY and SYVADS. This CDR3 has 13 residues. The V segment lost 6 bases and the J segment 3 bases; nucleotides outside the gene matches: 6. Incomplete CDR3 DNA: TGTGCCAGCATGTCGGGACAGTACTATGAACAGTAC. It codes for CASMSGQYYEQY. The complete CDR3 reads CASMSGQYYEQYF.